This T cell receptor beta chain was retrieved from a study of response to subunit inactivated influenza vaccine. This clonotype was detected a few times. Losses at the gene ends were 7 bases for V and 4 bases for J; bases not matched to a gene: 8. The germline gives CDR1 MNHNS, CDR2 SASEGT. The CDR3 contains 15 residues. Each CDR3 protein gets one entry after TCRdb re-called the RT-PCR reads with MiXCR. The sample lists approximately 500,000 distinct CDR3 sequences, under 25% seen once, with 2.8% in the top ten. A further study also used this sample, focusing on T cells expressing NK-cell markers. That source reports: With UMIs, 5'RACE template switching was used to make TCR beta cDNA. The authors derived TCR beta repertoires from sorted CD3+CD56+NKG2C+, CD3+CD56+NKG2C- and CD3+CD56-NKG2C+ T cells. The study sequenced eight donors, seven HCMV-seropositive and one seronegative. Of the CD8+ T cells in over five donors, roughly 1.0-7.5% belonged to dominant NKG2C+ clonotypes. The study found these clonotypes also leading the CD3+CD56-NKG2C+ fraction in several donors.

The V call is TRBV6-1, the J call TRBJ2-5; 11 nucleotides match TRBD2. The receptor was isolated from a middle-aged man who received an inactivated influenza vaccine. Source: CD4+ T cells sorted from PBMCs, taken 11 to 12 days after vaccination. CDR3 in DNA: TGTGCCAGCACCTATAGCGGGGGGGCCCCAGAGACCCAGTACTTC. The encoded protein is CASTYSGGAPETQYF.